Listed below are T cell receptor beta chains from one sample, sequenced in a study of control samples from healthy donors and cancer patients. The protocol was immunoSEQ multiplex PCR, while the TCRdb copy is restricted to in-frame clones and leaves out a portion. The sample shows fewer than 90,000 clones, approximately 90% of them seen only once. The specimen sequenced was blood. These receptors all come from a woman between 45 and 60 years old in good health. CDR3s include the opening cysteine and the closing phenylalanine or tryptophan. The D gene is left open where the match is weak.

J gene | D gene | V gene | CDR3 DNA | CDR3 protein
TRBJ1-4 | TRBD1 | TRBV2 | TGTGCCAGCAAGGCGGAGACAGGGACCTTTGCAACTAATGAAAAACTGTTTTTT | CASKAETGTFATNEKLFF
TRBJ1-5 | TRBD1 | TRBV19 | TGTGCCAGTAGTTTGGCAGGGGGCTTTAGGCAGCCCCAGCATTTT | CASSLAGGFRQPQHF
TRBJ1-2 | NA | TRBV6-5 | TGTGCCAGCACCTCCAACGCCGACAAACACTATGGCTACACCTTC | CASTSNADKHYGYTF
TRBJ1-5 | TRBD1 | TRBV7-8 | TGTGCCAGCAGCTCGCTTATCAGGGGGCCGTTTCAGCCCCAGCATTTT | CASSSLIRGPFQPQHF
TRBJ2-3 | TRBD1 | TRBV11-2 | TGTGCCAGCAGCTCACAGGGGGCTGCAGATACGCAGTATTTT | CASSSQGAADTQYF
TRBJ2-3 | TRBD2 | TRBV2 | TGTGCCAGCACCTTAGCGGGGGGGCTAGATACGCAGTATTTT | CASTLAGGLDTQYF
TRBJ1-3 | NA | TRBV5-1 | TGCGCCAGCAGCTTAGCGGCCGGAAACACCATATATTTT | CASSLAAGNTIYF
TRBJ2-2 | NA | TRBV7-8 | TGTGCCAGCAGCTGGGGAACTAGTTCGACCGGGGAGCTGTTTTTT | CASSWGTSSTGELFF
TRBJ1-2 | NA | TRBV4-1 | TGCGCCAGCAGCCAACCTCAGGGTTACGGCTACACCTTC | CASSQPQGYGYTF
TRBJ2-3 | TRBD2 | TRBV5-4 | TGTGCCAGCAGCTTGGCTTTCGGGGGGGCCACAGATACGCAGTATTTT | CASSLAFGGATDTQYF
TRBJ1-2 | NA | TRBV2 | TGTGCCAGCTTAGGAGAAGTTAACTATGGCTACACCTTC | CASLGEVNYGYTF
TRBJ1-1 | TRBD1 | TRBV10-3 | TGTGCCATCAGTGGGGGACAGGGGGCTGAAGCTTTCTTT | CAISGGQGAEAFF
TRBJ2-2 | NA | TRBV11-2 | TGTGCCAGCAGCTTAGCCCTCGGGACAACTACCGGGGAGCTGTTTTTT | CASSLALGTTTGELFF
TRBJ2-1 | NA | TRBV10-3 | TGTGCCATCAGTGAGGGGGTGGTGGGGGTCAGGAATGAGCAGTTCTTC | CAISEGVVGVRNEQFF
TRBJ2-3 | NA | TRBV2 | TGTGCCACCGGACAGACCTTAGATACGCAGTATTTT | CATGQTLDTQYF
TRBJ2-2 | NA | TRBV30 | TGTGCCTGGAGTGTCAAGAACACCGGGGAGCTGTTTTTT | CAWSVKNTGELFF
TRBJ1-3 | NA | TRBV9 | TGTGCCAGCAGCGTAAACAGTATGCTAAACACCATATATTTT | CASSVNSMLNTIYF